This TCR beta chain was recovered during a study of T cell responses to AZD1222 COVID-19 vaccine. Remarks on this clone: Its specificity is not known.

The study's findings and limits: Spike-specific TCR breadth and depth were elevated following two AZD1222 doses. Nearly half of the spike-specific TCRs reportedly recognize variant regions that carry no mutations.

Produced via immunoSEQ multiplex PCR; TCRdb's table is partial and in-frame only. The sample holds approximately 100,000 clones, less than 95% seen once. The sequencing used peripheral blood, collected on day 0 of AZD1222 vaccination. The source is an adult in good health.

The CDR3 loop reads CASSFLYNTEAFF. As DNA, the CDR3 is TGTGCCAGTAGTTTTCTGTACAACACTGAAGCTTTCTTT. The chain has TRBV19 and TRBJ1-1; D gene unclear. V was cut by 5 bases and J by 2 bases, with 9 bases left in between. The V gene's germline CDR1 is LNHDA and CDR2 SQIVND (reference sequence). This CDR3 has 13 residues.